The clone carrying this T cell receptor (beta chain) appeared once. Its antigen remains unidentified. Generated by immunoSEQ multiplex PCR, the TCRdb table keeps only in-frame clones and is missing some. This sample carries around 95,000 clones, about 90% of them seen once, and the ten largest clones take 5% to 6.5%. The sample is drawn from a study of identifying expanded T cells in peripheral blood. CDR3 length: 17 amino acids. V shed 0 bases, J shed 2 bases, and the junction held 6 bases outside the gene matches. Germline CDR1 and CDR2: MRHNA and SNTAGT. Broader study findings: Differentially abundant clones: around 1.1 between replicates, 16.4 at two to three weeks, 19 to 20 at four.

During the collection period, no donor immune events like infections were recorded. The chain links TRBV6-4 to TRBJ2-1, with TRBD2 matching 8 bases. The clonotype was recovered from a person aged 18 to 69 in good health. The sample comprised blood. CDR3 DNA sequence: TGTGCCAGCAGTGACTCGACCCGGCGGGAGGCCTACAATGAGCAGTTCTTC. Amino acids: CASSDSTRREAYNEQFF.